The clone carrying this T cell receptor beta chain was counted at least ten times. Its antigen is undetermined. Preparing the TCRbeta library involved the use of unique molecular identifiers. TCRdb passed the PCR reads through MiXCR, listing each CDR3 protein once. In the table there are about 50,000 distinct CDR3 sequences, under 6% of which are singletons. This specimen belongs to a study of T-cell reconstitution after alpha-beta-depleted transplantation in children. The study, taken as a whole, reports: Fresh T-cell production supplied most of the T-cell counts and diversity seen one year after transplant. The origin of high day-60 TCRbeta diversity in some patients lay in surviving recipient T cells and thymic progenitors. Alpha-beta T cells present about two months after transplant were reported to originate from several hundred expanded graft clones.

The V gene's germline CDR1 is MNHEY and CDR2 SVGAGI. The length of the CDR3 is 14 residues. V lost 5 bases to trimming and J lost 7 bases; unmatched junction nucleotides: 8. This sequence joins TRBV6-5 and TRBJ2-7; the match to TRBD2 covers 10 bases. The sequence was obtained from a female patient aged 2-10 years who had a stem cell transplant for aplastic anemia, so the T cells may come from the graft donor. Sequenced material: PBMCs, mostly from graft donor cells, taken 60 days after TCRalphabeta/CD19-depleted stem cell transplant. CDR3 region: CASSPGLAAREQYF. CDR3 nucleotide sequence: TGTGCCAGCAGTCCTGGACTAGCGGCTAGGGAGCAGTACTTC.